This is a list of T cell receptor beta chains from one sample in a study of blood T cell repertoires in COVID-19. Measured with immunoSEQ multiplex PCR; TCRdb has only the in-frame clones, and not every one. The repertoire consists of over 250,000 clones, with 75% to 85% occurring once and the leading ten covering approximately 5.1%. Sample: peripheral blood. These receptors were taken from a man aged 45-65 years with active or convalescent COVID-19. Both conserved end residues are trimmed from each CDR3. A D gene is named only where the DNA matches it firmly. Clone size is shown for a subset of rows, as once, few, many or a class of expanded clone.

CDR3	D	size	J	V
ASSRTGRSYEQY	TRBD1	NA	TRBJ2-7	TRBV27
ATSRDLGQPQH	NA	NA	TRBJ1-5	TRBV15
ASSLTTDRNEQF	NA	NA	TRBJ2-1	TRBV7-3
ASSPGGGGNYGYT	NA	NA	TRBJ1-2	TRBV5-4
ASSNPGTEEEKLF	TRBD1	NA	TRBJ1-4	TRBV7-9
AWSVLSGFYEQF	NA	NA	TRBJ2-1	TRBV30
ASSGRGQGEGLAHNEQF	TRBD2	NA	TRBJ2-1	TRBV9
ASSLAGTSNNEQF	TRBD2	few	TRBJ2-1	TRBV11-2
ASSARTGGYYEQY	TRBD1	few	TRBJ2-7	TRBV27
ASSLSGHGYT	NA	NA	TRBJ1-2	TRBV27
ASSRDLAGGRETQY	TRBD2	NA	TRBJ2-5	TRBV5-5
ATSRGSEGSLETQY	NA	NA	TRBJ2-5	TRBV15
ASSTSGSAGGTQY	TRBD2	NA	TRBJ2-5	TRBV27
ASSQDRVPNQPQH	NA	NA	TRBJ1-5	TRBV4-1
ASSLARRNEQF	NA	NA	TRBJ2-1	TRBV5-6
ASSEALLPQH	NA	NA	TRBJ1-5	TRBV2
ASSDPTGHNQPQH	NA	NA	TRBJ1-5	TRBV28
ASSFTENIQY	NA	NA	TRBJ2-4	TRBV12-3/TRBV12-4
ASSPQGVGKLF	NA	NA	TRBJ1-4	TRBV6-5
ASSSWIDRGLATNEKLF	NA	NA	TRBJ1-4	TRBV12-1
ASSLASHSNQPQH	NA	few	TRBJ1-5	TRBV7-2
ATSPRDRAVNEQF	TRBD1	NA	TRBJ2-1	TRBV24-1
ASSQDPGGRRDEQF	TRBD2	NA	TRBJ2-1	TRBV3-1/TRBV3-2
ASSHDSTGELF	NA	once	TRBJ2-2	TRBV27
ASSLMNRATETQY	NA	NA	TRBJ2-5	TRBV7-6
ASSLAEKLAGGPVNTGELF	TRBD2	NA	TRBJ2-2	TRBV7-6
AWSVLGALGNSPLH	NA	NA	TRBJ1-6	TRBV30
ASSIRQGAIMNTEAF	TRBD1	NA	TRBJ1-1	TRBV19
SVETVKVLEQF	NA	NA	TRBJ2-1	TRBV29-1
ASSFSRQGSEQY	NA	NA	TRBJ2-7	TRBV5-1
ASSRDGPRSGANVLT	NA	NA	TRBJ2-6	TRBV19
ASSLQANSGNTIY	NA	few	TRBJ1-3	TRBV5-5
ASSPWGKLAGAVGEQF	TRBD2	few	TRBJ2-1	TRBV7-9
ASSLDSRGNGYT	NA	NA	TRBJ1-2	TRBV7-9
ASSLEVTNGNTEAF	NA	NA	TRBJ1-1	TRBV5-6
ASSHSLGEQY	NA	NA	TRBJ2-7	TRBV12-3/TRBV12-4
ASSPRQVPYQPQH	NA	NA	TRBJ1-5	TRBV28
AWSVVGVTNEQF	NA	few	TRBJ2-1	TRBV30
ASRYTGTEVNTEAF	TRBD1	NA	TRBJ1-1	TRBV6-2/TRBV6-3
ASSLLPRGRSLNTEAF	NA	NA	TRBJ1-1	TRBV5-1
ASSDEATDTQY	NA	NA	TRBJ2-3	TRBV9
ASSVAQGNLYTDTQY	NA	NA	TRBJ2-3	TRBV9
ASSLEGGPTDTQY	TRBD2	NA	TRBJ2-3	TRBV5-1